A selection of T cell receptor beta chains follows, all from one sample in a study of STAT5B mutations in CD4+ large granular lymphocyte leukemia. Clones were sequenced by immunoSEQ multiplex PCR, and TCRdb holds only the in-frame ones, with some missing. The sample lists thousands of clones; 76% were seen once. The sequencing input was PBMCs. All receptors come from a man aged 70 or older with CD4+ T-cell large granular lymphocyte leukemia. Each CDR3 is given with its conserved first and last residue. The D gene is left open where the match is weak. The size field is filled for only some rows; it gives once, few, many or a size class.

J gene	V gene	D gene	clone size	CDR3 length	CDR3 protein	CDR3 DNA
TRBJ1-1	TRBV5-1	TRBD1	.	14	CASRISTGFPEAFF	TGCGCCAGCAGAATTTCGACAGGGTTTCCTGAAGCTTTCTTT
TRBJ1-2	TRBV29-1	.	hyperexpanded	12	CSVGDEIYGYTF	TGCAGCGTTGGAGACGAAATATATGGCTACACCTTC
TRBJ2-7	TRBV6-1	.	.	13	CASSDRVPYEQYF	TGTGCCAGCAGTGACAGGGTCCCCTACGAGCAGTACTTC
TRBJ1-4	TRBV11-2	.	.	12	CASSLGTDRVFF	TGTGCCAGCAGCTTAGGGACAGACCGGGTGTTTTTT
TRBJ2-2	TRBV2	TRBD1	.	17	CASSVGKGARSAGELFF	TGTGCCAGCAGTGTGGGGAAGGGGGCGCGATCCGCCGGGGAGCTGTTTTTT
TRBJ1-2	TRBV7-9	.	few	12	CASSLSWGGYTF	TGTGCCAGCAGCTTATCCTGGGGTGGCTACACCTTC
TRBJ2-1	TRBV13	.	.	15	CASSLSLQGRNEQFF	TGTGCCAGCAGCTTATCTCTACAGGGCAGGAATGAGCAGTTCTTC
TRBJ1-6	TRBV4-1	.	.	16	CASSHHLGSSNSPLHF	TGCGCCAGCAGCCACCACCTAGGATCGAGTAATTCACCCCTCCACTTT
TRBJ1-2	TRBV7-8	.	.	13	CASAGLANYGYTF	TGTGCCAGTGCAGGACTAGCTAACTATGGCTACACCTTC
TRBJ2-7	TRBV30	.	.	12	CAWSGPAYEQYF	TGTGCCTGGAGTGGGCCGGCCTACGAGCAGTACTTC
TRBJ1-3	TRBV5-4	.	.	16	CASSLAAGGSGNTIYF	TGTGCCAGCAGCTTGGCCGCAGGAGGCTCTGGAAACACCATATATTTT
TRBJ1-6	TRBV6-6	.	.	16	CASSLDGGSYNSPLHF	TGTGCCAGCAGTCTTGACGGGGGGTCCTATAATTCACCCCTCCACTTT
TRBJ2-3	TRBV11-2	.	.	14	CASSSPSGSDTQYF	TGTGCCAGCAGCTCGCCGTCGGGGTCAGATACGCAGTATTTT
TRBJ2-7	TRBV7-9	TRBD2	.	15	CASSPALAGVYEQYF	TGTGCCAGCAGCCCCGCTTTAGCGGGGGTTTACGAGCAGTACTTC
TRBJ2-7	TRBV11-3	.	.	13	CASSLVGGREQYF	TGTGCCAGCAGCTTAGTTGGGGGCCGCGAGCAGTACTTC
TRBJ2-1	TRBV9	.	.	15	CASSVDGTSYNEQFF	TGTGCCAGCAGCGTAGATGGGACAAGCTACAATGAGCAGTTCTTC
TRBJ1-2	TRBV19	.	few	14	CASSIVSRDYGYTF	TGTGCCAGTAGTATAGTCTCGAGGGACTATGGCTACACCTTC
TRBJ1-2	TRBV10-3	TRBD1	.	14	CAIRPTGEVYGYTF	TGTGCCATCAGACCTACAGGGGAGGTCTATGGCTACACCTTC
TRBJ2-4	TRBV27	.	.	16	CASSLYSELAKNIQYF	TGTGCCAGCAGTTTATACAGCGAGCTAGCCAAAAACATTCAGTACTTC
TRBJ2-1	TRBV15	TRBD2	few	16	CATSRGGGRSYNEQFF	TGTGCCACCAGCAGAGGCGGCGGGAGGTCTTACAATGAGCAGTTCTTC
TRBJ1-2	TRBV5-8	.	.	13	CASSLAQNYGYTF	TGTGCCAGCAGCTTGGCACAGAACTATGGCTACACCTTC
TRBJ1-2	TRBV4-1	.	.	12	CASRRQGFGYTF	TGCGCCAGCAGGAGGCAGGGGTTTGGCTACACCTTC
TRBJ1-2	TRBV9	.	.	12	CASSGTPDGYTF	TGTGCCAGCAGCGGGACACCAGATGGCTACACCTTC
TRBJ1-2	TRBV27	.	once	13	CASSRSPKYGYTF	TGTGCCAGCAGTCGATCCCCTAAGTATGGCTACACCTTC
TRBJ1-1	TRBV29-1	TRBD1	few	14	CSSLGDRDSAEAFF	TGCAGCTCCCTCGGGGACAGGGATAGCGCTGAAGCTTTCTTT
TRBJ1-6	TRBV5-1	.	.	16	CASSLEGSSYNSPLHF	TGCGCCAGCAGCTTGGAGGGCAGCTCCTATAATTCACCCCTCCACTTT
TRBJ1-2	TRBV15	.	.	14	CATSTGGSVYGYTF	TGTGCCACCAGCACGGGGGGGTCGGTCTATGGCTACACCTTC
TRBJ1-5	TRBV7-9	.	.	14	CASSLDSSNQPQHF	TGTGCCAGCAGCTTAGATAGTAGCAATCAGCCCCAGCATTTT
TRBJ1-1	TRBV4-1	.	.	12	CASTTGGTEAFF	TGCGCCAGCACTACAGGAGGCACTGAAGCTTTCTTT
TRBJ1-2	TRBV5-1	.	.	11	CAIYDRLGYTF	TGCGCCATCTACGACAGGCTTGGCTACACCTTC
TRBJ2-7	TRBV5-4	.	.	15	CASSLGGPYSYEQYF	TGTGCCAGCAGCTTAGGCGGGCCCTATTCCTACGAGCAGTACTTC
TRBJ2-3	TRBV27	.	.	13	CASSFKGADTQYF	TGTGCCAGCAGTTTCAAGGGTGCAGATACGCAGTATTTT
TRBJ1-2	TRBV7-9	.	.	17	CASSPSPRSGIYGGYTF	TGTGCCAGCAGCCCAAGCCCGCGGAGCGGGATATATGGTGGCTACACCTTC
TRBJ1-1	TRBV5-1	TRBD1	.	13	CASQGAGNTEAFF	TGCGCTAGCCAGGGGGCCGGGAACACTGAAGCTTTCTTT
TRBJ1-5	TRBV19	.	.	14	CASSILGSGQPQHF	TGTGCCAGTAGTATATTGGGTTCCGGTCAGCCCCAGCATTTT
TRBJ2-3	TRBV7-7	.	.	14	CASSLSTGSDTQYF	TGTGCTAGCAGCCTGAGCACCGGGTCAGATACGCAGTATTTT
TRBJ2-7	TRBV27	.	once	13	CASISRGSYEQYF	TGTGCCAGCATCTCAAGGGGTTCCTACGAGCAGTACTTC
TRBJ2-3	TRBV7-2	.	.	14	CASNLGGFTDTQYF	TGTGCCAGCAACTTGGGAGGCTTCACAGATACGCAGTATTTT
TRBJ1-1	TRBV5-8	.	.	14	CASSFRDSNTEAFF	TGTGCCAGCAGCTTCCGGGACTCGAACACTGAAGCTTTCTTT
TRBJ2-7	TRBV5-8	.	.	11	CASSFSGEQYF	TGTGCCAGCAGCTTTAGTGGGGAGCAGTACTTC
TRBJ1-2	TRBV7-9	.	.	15	CASSPGEGQNYGYTF	TGTGCCAGCAGCCCTGGGGAGGGCCAGAACTATGGCTACACCTTC
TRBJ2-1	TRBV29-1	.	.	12	CSVRTGGDEQFF	TGCAGCGTTAGAACAGGGGGGGATGAGCAGTTCTTC
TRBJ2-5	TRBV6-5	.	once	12	CASSYAGETQYF	TGTGCCAGCAGTTACGCGGGAGAGACCCAGTACTTC
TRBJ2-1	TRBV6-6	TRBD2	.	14	CASGAGGPLDEQFF	TGTGCCTCAGGAGCGGGGGGGCCGTTAGATGAGCAGTTCTTC
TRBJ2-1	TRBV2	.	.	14	CASPNRANYNEQFF	TGTGCCAGCCCCAACAGGGCTAACTACAATGAGCAGTTCTTC
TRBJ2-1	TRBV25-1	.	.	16	CASSELMTRAYNEQFF	TGTGCCAGCAGTGAATTAATGACTAGGGCCTACAATGAGCAGTTCTTC
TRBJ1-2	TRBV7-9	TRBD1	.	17	CASSSRDRDVQGYGYTF	TGTGCCAGCAGCTCCCGGGACAGGGATGTCCAGGGCTATGGCTACACCTTC
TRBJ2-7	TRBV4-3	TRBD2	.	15	CASSQESSGAYEQYF	TGCGCCAGCAGCCAAGAGTCTAGCGGAGCCTACGAGCAGTACTTC
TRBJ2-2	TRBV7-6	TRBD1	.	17	CASSQTGQFANTGELFF	TGTGCCAGCAGCCAAACGGGACAGTTTGCGAACACCGGGGAGCTGTTTTTT
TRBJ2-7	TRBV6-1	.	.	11	CASTTSYEQYF	TGTGCCAGCACTACATCCTACGAGCAGTACTTC
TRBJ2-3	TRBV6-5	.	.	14	CASSYSVHTDTQYF	TGTGCCAGCAGTTACTCGGTTCATACAGATACGCAGTATTTT
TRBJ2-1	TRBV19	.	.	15	CASSILGSSYNEQFF	TGTGCCAGTAGTATCCTCGGAAGCTCCTACAATGAGCAGTTCTTC
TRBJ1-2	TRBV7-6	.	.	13	CASSLGVNYGYTF	TGTGCCAGCAGCTTAGGCGTTAACTATGGCTACACCTTC
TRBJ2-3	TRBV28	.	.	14	CASSFLSGTDTQYF	TGTGCCAGCAGTTTTTTGTCCGGCACAGATACGCAGTATTTT